The next 8 T cell receptor beta chains were all read from a single sample in a study of T cells in Graves' hyperthyroidism and ophthalmopathy. RNA transcripts yielded amplified TCR beta CDR3 regions. First-round RT-PCR of the TCR CDR3 relied on the HTBI primer set. TCRdb itself ran the multiplex PCR reads through MiXCR, one entry per CDR3 protein. The sample shows a few hundred thousand distinct CDR3 sequences, just over 45% of them seen only once. Sequenced sample: peripheral blood or thyroid tissue (not recorded which). The receptors originated from an adult woman with Graves' disease, either hyperthyroidism or ophthalmopathy (not recorded which).

This clonotype was seen repeatedly, ten times or more. CDR3 region: CASADGRTDSSYEQYF. CDR3 bases: TGTGCTAGTGCCGACGGGCGGACGGATAGCTCCTACGAGCAGTACTTC. This chain uses TRBV12-5 with TRBJ2-7; D is unresolved. V was cut by 7 bases and J by 0 bases, with 19 bases left in between. Germline assignment: CDR1 LGHNT and CDR2 FRNRAP. CDR3 length equals 16 residues. Variable domain in full (rest from reference TRBV12-5 and TRBJ2-7): DARVTQTPRHKVTEMGQEVTMRCQPILGHNTVFWYRQTMMQGLELLAYFRNRAPLDDSGMPKDRFSAEMPDATLATLKIQPSEPRDSAVYFCASADGRTDSSYEQYFGPGTRLTVT.

The chain recombines TRBV9 with TRBJ2-1; 10 bases line up with TRBD1. With V trimmed by 7 bases and J by 4 bases, 8 bases remained unmatched. Germline CDR1 SGDLS, CDR2 YYNGEE. The CDR3 runs 15 residues. The CDR3 region has the DNA TGTGCCAGCGGGGGCGGGACAGGGGTTTACAATGAGCAGTTCTTC. Residues: CASGGGTGVYNEQFF.

The chain joins TRBV5-6 to TRBJ1-2; no clear D. CDR1 and CDR2 from the germline V gene are SGHDT and YYEEEE. There are 14 residues in the CDR3. Trimming shortened V by 3 bases and J by 8 bases, and 17 bases separated the two germline ends. The CDR3 DNA reads as TGTGCCAGCAGCTCATACCGGGCCCCCTGGGGCTACACCTTC. Its protein is CASSSYRAPWGYTF. Together with reference TRBV5-6 and TRBJ1-2, the CDR3 gives the full variable domain: DAGVTQSPTHLIKTRGQQVTLRCSPKSGHDTVSWYQQALGQGPQFIFQYYEEEERQRGNFPDRFSGHQFPNYSSELNVNALLLGDSALYLCASSSYRAPWGYTFGSGTRLTVV.

The J gene is TRBJ1-6, the V gene TRBV15; D is unclear. V was shortened by 3 bases and J by 7 bases, with 10 bases between the two germline ends. In germline, CDR1 is LNHNV, CDR2 YYDKDF (reference sequence). The CDR3 is made up of 14 amino acids. The CDR3 sequence: CATSSPQWNSPLHF. The CDR3 bases are TGTGCCACCAGCAGCCCGCAGTGGAATTCACCCCTCCACTTT.

The chain links TRBV15 to TRBJ1-4, with D possibly being TRBD1 (5 bases). CDR1 and CDR2 (germline): LNHNV, YYDKDF (reference sequence). V dropped 0 bases and J dropped 0 bases, with 17 bases sitting between them. This CDR3 has 19 residues. In DNA form, the CDR3 reads TGTGCCACCAGCAGAGATTCAGGGACTGCCGGCGCAACTAATGAAAAACTGTTTTTT. Translating gives CATSRDSGTAGATNEKLFF.

The chain has TRBV6-4 and TRBJ1-1; D gene uncertain. Trimming shortened V by 10 bases and J by 3 bases, and 12 bases separated the two germline ends. From germline, CDR1 is MRHNA and CDR2 SNTAGT. The CDR3 has 12 amino acids. The CDR3 reads CATGLWDTEAFF. The DNA of the CDR3 is TGTGCCACCGGTTTGTGGGACACTGAAGCTTTCTTT.

In this sample, this clonotype turned up many times. The chain combines TRBV4-1 with TRBJ2-7, with D maybe TRBD2 (6 bases). The CDR3 runs 16 residues. With 4 bases removed from V and 2 bases from J, the gap between germline ends came to 18 bases. Germline V CDR1 and CDR2: MGHRA, YSYEKL. The CDR3 DNA follows: TGCGCCAGCAGCCTCCATCCGGGGGACTCAGCCTACGAGCAGTACTTC. Its translation is CASSLHPGDSAYEQYF.

This chain connects TRBV20-1 to TRBJ1-1, with TRBD1 as a possible D gene (5 bases). Germline CDR1 is DFQATT and CDR2 is SNEGSKA (reference sequence). The CDR3 has 12 amino acids. The V gene lost 6 bases and the J gene lost 3 bases, with 11 bases spanning the gap. The CDR3 DNA follows: TGCAGTGCCCCACAGGATTACACTGAAGCTTTCTTT. Its translation: CSAPQDYTEAFF.